This T cell receptor beta chain comes out of a study of early T cells in non-severe SARS-CoV-2 infection. V lost 1 base to trimming and J lost 6 bases, with 13 bases between them. Per germline, CDR1 MNHNS and CDR2 SASEGT. This CDR3 spans 14 amino acids. TCRdb called the 5' RACE reads again in MiXCR, with one record for every CDR3 protein. The sample has tens of thousands of distinct CDR3 sequences, roughly 14% seen once; the top ten hold roughly 6.4%. The sequenced sample was whole blood. The rearrangement joins TRBV6-1 to TRBJ2-7; D not resolved. This clonotype was obtained from an adult who was a healthcare worker with PCR-confirmed SARS-CoV-2 infection or an uninfected control (not recorded which). The CDR3 DNA is TGTGCCAGCAGTGAAGGTCGATGGCGAGGCGAGCAGTACTTC. Protein product: CASSEGRWRGEQYF.